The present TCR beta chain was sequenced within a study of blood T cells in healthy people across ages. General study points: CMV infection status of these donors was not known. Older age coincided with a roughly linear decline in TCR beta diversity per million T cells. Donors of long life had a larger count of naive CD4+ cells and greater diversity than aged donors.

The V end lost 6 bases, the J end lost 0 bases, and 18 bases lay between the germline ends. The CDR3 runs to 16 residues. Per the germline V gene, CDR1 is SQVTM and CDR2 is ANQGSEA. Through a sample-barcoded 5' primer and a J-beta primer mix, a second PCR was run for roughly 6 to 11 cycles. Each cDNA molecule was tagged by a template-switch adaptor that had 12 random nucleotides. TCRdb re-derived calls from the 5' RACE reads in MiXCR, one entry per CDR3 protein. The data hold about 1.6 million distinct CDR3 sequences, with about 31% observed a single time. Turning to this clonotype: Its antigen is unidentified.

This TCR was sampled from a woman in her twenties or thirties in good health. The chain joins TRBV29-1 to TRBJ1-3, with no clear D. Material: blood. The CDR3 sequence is CSVTHTSTFSGNTIYF. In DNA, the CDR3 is TGCAGCGTGACACACACCTCAACCTTCTCTGGAAACACCATATATTTT.